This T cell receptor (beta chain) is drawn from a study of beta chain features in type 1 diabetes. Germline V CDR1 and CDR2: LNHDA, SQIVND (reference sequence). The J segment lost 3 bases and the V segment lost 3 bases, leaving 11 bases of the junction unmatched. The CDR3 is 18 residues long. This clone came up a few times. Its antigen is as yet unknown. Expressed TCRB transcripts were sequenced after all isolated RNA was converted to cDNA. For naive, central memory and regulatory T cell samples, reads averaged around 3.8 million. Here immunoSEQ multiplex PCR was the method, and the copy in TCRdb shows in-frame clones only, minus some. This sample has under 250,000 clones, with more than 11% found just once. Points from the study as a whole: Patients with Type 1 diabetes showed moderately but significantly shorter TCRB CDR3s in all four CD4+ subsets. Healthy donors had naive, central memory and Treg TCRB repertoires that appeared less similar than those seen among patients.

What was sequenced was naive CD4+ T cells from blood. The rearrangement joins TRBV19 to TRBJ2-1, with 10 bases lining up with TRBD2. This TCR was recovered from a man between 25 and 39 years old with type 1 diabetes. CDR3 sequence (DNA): TGTGCCAGTAGTATGGTTAGCGGGAGGCCGATTAACTACAATGAGCAGTTCTTC. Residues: CASSMVSGRPINYNEQFF. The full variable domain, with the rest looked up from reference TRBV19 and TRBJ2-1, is DGGITQSPKYLFRKEGQNVTLSCEQNLNHDAMYWYRQDPGQGLRLIYYSQIVNDFQKGDIAEGYSVSREKKESFPLTVTSAQKNPTAFYLCASSMVSGRPINYNEQFFGPGTRLTVL.